Below, one T cell receptor beta chain is given with its context. Antigen unknown. Libraries were prepared by immunoSEQ multiplex PCR; TCRdb keeps only in-frame clonotypes and omits some of them. This table holds some 100,000 clones, about four fifths found once. The J segment lost 4 bases and the V segment lost 2 bases, leaving 7 bases of the junction unmatched. The germline gives CDR1 SGHNT, CDR2 YENEEA. This CDR3 spans 16 amino acids. The data derive from a study of radiation and T cells in renal cell carcinoma. Study-wide results and caveats: No pretreatment tumor biopsies were available for baseline clonotypes. In blood, top tumor clones expanded by 2 weeks, shrinking by 4.

Time point indicated: baseline pretreatment blood. Treatment described: 15 Gy SBRT to primary tumor, nephrectomy 4 weeks later. The sample here was blood, taken from a patient whose treatment included radiotherapy and nephrectomy. The clonotype originates from a man between 60 and 75 years old with renal cell carcinoma. V usage is TRBV11-3 and J usage is TRBJ2-1; 8 nucleotides align to TRBD2. The CDR3 DNA follows: TGTGCCAGCAGCTTAATGTCCAGCGGGAGATACAATGAGCAGTTCTTC. Its protein product is CASSLMSSGRYNEQFF.